This T cell receptor beta chain originates from a study of PD-L1 blockade in urothelial cancer. Measured with immunoSEQ multiplex PCR; TCRdb has only the in-frame clones, and not every one. This repertoire shows tens of thousands of clones, around 82% found once; its top ten account for about 6.8%. The time point is: pretreatment peripheral blood. The V end lost 3 bases, the J end lost 8 bases, and 13 bases lay between the germline ends. The CDR3 length is 13 residues. Germline CDR1 is KGHSH and CDR2 is LQKENI. Broader study findings: Pretreatment TCR clonality in blood, when below the median, was predictive of better survival.

Remarks on this clone: Antigen specificity is unknown.

The TCR sequence derives from a man between 60 and 75 years old with urothelial cancer. Sequencing was performed on PBMCs, taken around atezolizumab (anti-PD-L1) treatment. The chain is built from TRBV18 and TRBJ1-1; maybe TRBD1 (6 bases). CDR3 protein: CASSPQGQREAFF. Here the CDR3 DNA reads TGTGCCAGCTCACCTCAGGGGCAAAGAGAAGCTTTCTTT.